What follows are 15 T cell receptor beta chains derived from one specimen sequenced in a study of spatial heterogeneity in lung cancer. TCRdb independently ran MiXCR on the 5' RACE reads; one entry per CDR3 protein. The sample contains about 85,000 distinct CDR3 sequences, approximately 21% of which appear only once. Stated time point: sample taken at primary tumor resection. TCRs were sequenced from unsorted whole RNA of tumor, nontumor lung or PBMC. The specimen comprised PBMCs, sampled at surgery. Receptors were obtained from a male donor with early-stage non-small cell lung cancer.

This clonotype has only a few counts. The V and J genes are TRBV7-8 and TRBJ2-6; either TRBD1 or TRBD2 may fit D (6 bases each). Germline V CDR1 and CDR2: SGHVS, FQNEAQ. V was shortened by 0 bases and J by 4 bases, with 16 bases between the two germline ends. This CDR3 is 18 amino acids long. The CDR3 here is CASSLAARGGSGANVLTF. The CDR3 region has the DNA TGTGCCAGCAGCTTAGCAGCTAGAGGGGGGTCAGGGGCCAACGTCCTGACTTTC.

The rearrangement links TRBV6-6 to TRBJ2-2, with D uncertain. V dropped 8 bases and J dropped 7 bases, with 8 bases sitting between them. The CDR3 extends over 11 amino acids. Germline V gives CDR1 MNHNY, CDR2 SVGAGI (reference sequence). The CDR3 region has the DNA TGTGCCAGCGGGTATGACGGGGAGCTGTTTTTT. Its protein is CASGYDGELFF.

Here the CDR3 reads CASSVSSTDTQYF. CDR3 bases: TGCGCCAGCAGCGTATCTAGCACAGATACGCAGTATTTT. The V call is TRBV5-1, the J call TRBJ2-3; the D is unclear. Germline V gene data show CDR1 as SGHRS and CDR2 as YFSETQ. The CDR3 spans 13 residues. Trimming removed 4 bases from V and 0 bases from J, with 6 bases in between.

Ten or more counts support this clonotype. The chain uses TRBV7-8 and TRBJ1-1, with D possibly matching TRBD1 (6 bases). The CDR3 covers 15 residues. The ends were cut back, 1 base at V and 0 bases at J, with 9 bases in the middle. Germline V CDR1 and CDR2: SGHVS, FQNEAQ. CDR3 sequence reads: CASSLGGQLNTEAFF. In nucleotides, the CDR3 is TGTGCCAGCAGCTTAGGGGGGCAGCTGAACACTGAAGCTTTCTTT. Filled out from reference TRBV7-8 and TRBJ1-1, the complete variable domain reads GAGVSQSPRYKVAKRGQDVALRCDPISGHVSLFWYQQALGQGPEFLTYFQNEAQLDKSGLPSDRFFAERPEGSVSTLKIQRTQQEDSAVYLCASSLGGQLNTEAFFGQGTRLTVV.

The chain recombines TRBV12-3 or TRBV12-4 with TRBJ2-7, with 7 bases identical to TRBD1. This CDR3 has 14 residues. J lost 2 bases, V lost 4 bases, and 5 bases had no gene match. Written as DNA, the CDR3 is TGTGCCAGCAGTTCCCACGGACAGGCCTACGAGCAGTACTTC. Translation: CASSSHGQAYEQYF.

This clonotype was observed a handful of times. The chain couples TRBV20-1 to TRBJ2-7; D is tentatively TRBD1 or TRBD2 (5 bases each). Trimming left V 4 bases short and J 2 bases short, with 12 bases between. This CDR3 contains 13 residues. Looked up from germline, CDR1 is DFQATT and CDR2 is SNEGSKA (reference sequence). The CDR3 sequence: CSATGTETYEQYF. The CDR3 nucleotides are TGCAGTGCTACCGGGACGGAAACCTACGAGCAGTACTTC.

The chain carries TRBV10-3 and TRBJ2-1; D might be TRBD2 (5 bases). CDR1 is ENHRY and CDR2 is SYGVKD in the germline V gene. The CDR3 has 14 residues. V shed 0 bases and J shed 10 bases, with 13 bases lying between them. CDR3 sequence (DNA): TGTGCCATCAGTGAGTCTGGGAGTCGTGGGGAGCAGTTCTTC. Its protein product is CAISESGSRGEQFF.

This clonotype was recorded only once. The CDR3 region is CSVERQGDTDTQYF. The CDR3 DNA sequence: TGCAGCGTTGAAAGGCAGGGGGACACAGATACGCAGTATTTT. The chain recombines TRBV29-1 with TRBJ2-3; 7 bases are shared with TRBD1. Looked up from germline, CDR1 is SQVTM and CDR2 is ANQGSEA. This CDR3 contains 14 residues. Trimming at V came to 2 bases and at J to 2 bases, leaving 4 bases not matched to a gene.

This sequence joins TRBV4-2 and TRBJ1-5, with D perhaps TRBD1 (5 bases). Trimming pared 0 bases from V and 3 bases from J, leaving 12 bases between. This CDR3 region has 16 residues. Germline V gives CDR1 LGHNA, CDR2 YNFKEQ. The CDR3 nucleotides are TGTGCCAGCAGCCAAGAAACTGGGGCTAACAATCAGCCCCAGCATTTT. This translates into CASSQETGANNQPQHF.

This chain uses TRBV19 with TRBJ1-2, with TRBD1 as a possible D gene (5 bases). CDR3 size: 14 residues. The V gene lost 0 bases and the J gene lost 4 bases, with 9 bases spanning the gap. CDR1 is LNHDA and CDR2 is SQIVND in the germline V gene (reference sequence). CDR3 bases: TGTGCCAGTAGTATAGATAGGGGCGGCTATGGCTACACCTTC. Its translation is CASSIDRGGYGYTF. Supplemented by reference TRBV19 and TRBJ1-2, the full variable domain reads DGGITQSPKYLFRKEGQNVTLSCEQNLNHDAMYWYRQDPGQGLRLIYYSQIVNDFQKGDIAEGYSVSREKKESFPLTVTSAQKNPTAFYLCASSIDRGGYGYTFGSGTRLTVV.

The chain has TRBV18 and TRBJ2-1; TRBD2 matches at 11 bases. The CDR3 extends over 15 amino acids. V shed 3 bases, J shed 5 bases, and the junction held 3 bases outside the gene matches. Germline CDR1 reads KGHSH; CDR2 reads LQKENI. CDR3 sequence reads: CASSPGTSGNNEQFF. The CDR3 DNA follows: TGTGCCAGCTCACCCGGGACTAGCGGAAACAATGAGCAGTTCTTC.

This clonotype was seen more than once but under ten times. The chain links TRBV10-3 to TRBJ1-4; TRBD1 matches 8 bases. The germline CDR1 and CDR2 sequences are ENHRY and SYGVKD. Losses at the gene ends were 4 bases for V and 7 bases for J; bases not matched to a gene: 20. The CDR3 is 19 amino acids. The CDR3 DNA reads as TGTGCCATCAGTGGCGGGCTTGAAGGACAGGGCAGGGGGACTGAAAAACTGTTTTTT. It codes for CAISGGLEGQGRGTEKLFF.

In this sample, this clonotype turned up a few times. The CDR3: CASSFGQGKSNQPQHF. CDR3 nucleotide sequence: TGTGCCAGCAGCTTCGGACAGGGGAAGAGCAATCAGCCCCAGCATTTT. The V call is TRBV5-6, the J call TRBJ1-5, with TRBD1 matching over 9 bases. CDR3 length: 16 amino acids. CDR1 SGHDT and CDR2 YYEEEE come from the germline V gene. Germline trimming cut 2 bases from V and 1 base from J; bases unmatched to any gene: 4.

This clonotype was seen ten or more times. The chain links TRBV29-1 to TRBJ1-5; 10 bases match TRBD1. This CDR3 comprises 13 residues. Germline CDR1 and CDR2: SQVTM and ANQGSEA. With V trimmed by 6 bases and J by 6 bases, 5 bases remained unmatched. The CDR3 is CSVWDRGGQPQHF. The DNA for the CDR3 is TGCAGCGTCTGGGACAGGGGAGGTCAGCCCCAGCATTTT.

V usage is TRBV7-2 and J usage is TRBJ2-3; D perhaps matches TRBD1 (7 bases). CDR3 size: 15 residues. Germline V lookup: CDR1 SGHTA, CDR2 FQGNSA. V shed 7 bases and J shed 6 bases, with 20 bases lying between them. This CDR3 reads CASTRVEGARDTQYF. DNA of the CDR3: TGTGCCAGCACCCGAGTGGAGGGGGCGAGGGATACGCAGTATTTT.